One sample yielded the 26 T cell receptor beta chains listed below, sequenced in a study of T cells in pancreatic ductal adenocarcinoma. Surgery without prior neoadjuvant therapy was the treatment of the selected pancreatic ductal adenocarcinoma patients. Method: immunoSEQ multiplex PCR; TCRdb's copy keeps in-frame clones and lacks some. Among under 20,000 clones listed, more than 70% were seen once. Source material: PBMCs. These receptors were collected from a human donor with pancreatic ductal adenocarcinoma.

This chain connects TRBV28 to TRBJ2-2; 7 nucleotides line up with TRBD2. V shed 2 bases, J shed 1 base, and the junction held 4 bases outside the gene matches. This CDR3 spans 16 amino acids. In germline, CDR1 is MDHEN, CDR2 SYDVKM. The CDR3 DNA follows: TGTGCCAGCAGTTTAGTACTAGCGATGAACACCGGGGAGCTGTTTTTT. This sequence encodes CASSLVLAMNTGELFF.

The J gene is TRBJ1-2, the V gene TRBV19; 9 nucleotides align to TRBD1. Trimming removed 2 bases from V and 8 bases from J; junction bases left unmatched: 6. Germline-derived CDR1 and CDR2 are LNHDA and SQIVND (reference sequence). This CDR3 contains 14 residues. The CDR3 DNA follows: TGTGCCAGTAGTATAAGTGTAACAGGGGGCGGCTACACCTTC. It translates to CASSISVTGGGYTF.

Details on this clone: Lacking the conserved final phenylalanine or tryptophan, this CDR3 likely reflects a read error. The limits of the CDR3 on the DNA are not certain, so only TCRdb's listed CDR3 is given. The CDR3 reads CSARDRQGL. The chain uses TRBV20-1 and TRBJ1-1; the table names TRBD1, a call not compared with the DNA. CDR1 is DFQATT, CDR2 SNEGSKA, per germline (reference sequence). Including both end residues, the CDR3 is 9 amino acids long.

The rearrangement links TRBV30 to TRBJ2-2, with D perhaps TRBD2 (6 bases). Trimming pared 5 bases from V and 2 bases from J, leaving 12 bases between. Germline assignment: CDR1 GTSNPN and CDR2 SVGIG (reference sequence). CDR3 length: 14 amino acids. The CDR3 sequence is CAWVGGYNTGELFF. The CDR3 coding sequence is TGTGCCTGGGTAGGAGGGTATAACACCGGGGAGCTGTTTTTT.

CDR3: CASSLGVAGANIQYF. The CDR3 DNA is TGCGCCAGCAGCTTGGGGGTAGCGGGGGCAAACATTCAGTACTTC. The V gene is TRBV5-1, the J gene TRBJ2-4; TRBD2 agrees at 9 bases. This CDR3 is 15 amino acids long. The ends lost 0 bases at V and 6 bases at J; junction bases unmatched: 4. Looked up from germline, CDR1 is SGHRS and CDR2 is YFSETQ.

Points on this clone: At one end the junction does not follow the germline gene, possibly because of a read error. The chain carries TRBV5-8 and TRBJ1-2; the D gene is possibly TRBD1 (6 bases). The CDR3 contains 16 residues. In germline, CDR1 is SGHTS, CDR2 YDEGEE. DNA of the CDR3: TGCGCCAGCAGCCCGGAAGCGGGGGGGCAGTATTATGGCTACACCTTC. As protein: CASSPEAGGQYYGYTF.

This clone occurred once. This sequence joins TRBV6-1 and TRBJ1-1; D is possibly TRBD1 (6 bases). V lost 2 bases and J 1 base, leaving 11 bases between the germline ends. This CDR3 is built from 15 residues. Looked up from germline, CDR1 is MNHNS and CDR2 is SASEGT. The CDR3 sequence: CASSETTGRNTEAFF. The CDR3 DNA reads TGTGCCAGCAGTGAAACGACAGGCCGGAACACTGAAGCTTTCTTT.

The V call is TRBV18, the J call TRBJ2-1; the match to TRBD2 covers 9 bases. V gave up 1 base and J gave up 8 bases; unmatched junction bases: 6. The germline V gene has CDR1 KGHSH and CDR2 LQKENI. There are 15 residues in the CDR3. The CDR3 DNA reads as TGTGCCAGCTCACCACGGGCGGGGGGGATGGATGAGCAGTTCTTC. Residues: CASSPRAGGMDEQFF.

The chain employs TRBV1 and TRBJ1-2; TRBD1, as called in the table, went unchecked against the DNA. TRBV1 is tagged as a pseudogene. The CDR3 spans 14 residues. The CDR3, as DNA: TGCACCAGCAGCCAGGCAACAGGATTTTATGGCTACACCTTC. It encodes CTSSQATGFYGYTF.

This chain connects TRBV2 to TRBJ2-7; 12 positions agree with TRBD1. The CDR3 sequence is 14 residues long. With V trimmed by 5 bases and J by 7 bases, 6 bases remained unmatched. CDR1 SNHLY and CDR2 FYNNEI come from the germline V gene. The CDR3 spells CASSPGQGAREQYF. The CDR3 nucleotides read TGTGCCAGCAGTCCGGGACAGGGGGCACGGGAGCAGTACTTC.

As DNA, the CDR3 is TGTGCCAGCAGTTCCGGGACTAGCGGGGCCTTCACAGATACGCAGTATTTT. Residues: CASSSGTSGAFTDTQYF. V usage is TRBV27 and J usage is TRBJ2-3, with 13 bases aligning to TRBD2. CDR3 size: 17 residues. The germline V gene has CDR1 MNHEY and CDR2 SMNVEV (reference sequence). J was trimmed by 2 bases and V by 4 bases; bases with no gene match: 6.

CDR3 residues: CASRLGRWAYEQYF. CDR3 DNA: TGTGCCAGCAGGCTGGGCAGGTGGGCCTACGAGCAGTACTTC. V and J are TRBV7-8 and TRBJ2-7; D is undetermined. The germline CDR1 and CDR2 sequences are SGHVS and FQNEAQ. CDR3 size: 14 residues. V lost 6 bases and J lost 2, with 14 bases in between.

The chain couples TRBV6-6 to TRBJ1-1, with D possibly matching TRBD1 (6 bases). CDR3 length: 14 amino acids. The germline V and J ends were trimmed by 6 bases and 6 bases, with 17 bases remaining between them. Germline V lookup: CDR1 MNHNY, CDR2 SVGAGI (reference sequence). DNA for the CDR3: TGTGCCAGCAGCCTACAGGGTGGGACCTCTGAAGCTTTCTTT. It encodes CASSLQGGTSEAFF.

The rearrangement joins TRBV4-3 to TRBJ2-7; perhaps TRBD2 as D (6 bases). V was pared by 4 bases and J by 6 bases, with 10 bases between. The CDR3 consists of 12 residues. CDR1 LGHNA and CDR2 YSLEER come from the germline V gene. CDR3 DNA: TGCGCCAGCAGCCCCTCCGGGGGCGAGCAGTACTTC. It yields the protein CASSPSGGEQYF.

V gene TRBV11-2 combines with J gene TRBJ1-5; 9 bases line up with TRBD1. The germline gives CDR1 SGHAT, CDR2 FQNNGV. V lost 1 base, J lost 3 bases, and 1 base stayed unmatched. The CDR3 extends over 15 amino acids. CDR3 region: CASSLGDRVNQPQHF. The CDR3 bases are TGTGCCAGCAGCTTAGGGGACAGGGTCAATCAGCCCCAGCATTTT.

The chain uses TRBV5-6 and TRBJ1-2; a possible D gene is TRBD1 (6 bases). The CDR3 totals 15 residues. Trimming removed 0 bases from V and 4 bases from J, with 13 bases in between. Germline V CDR1 and CDR2: SGHDT, YYEEEE. CDR3 in amino acids: CASSLVGGARYGYTF. The CDR3 region has the DNA TGTGCCAGCAGCTTGGTTGGGGGCGCGCGCTATGGCTACACCTTC. Looking up the rest from reference TRBV5-6 and TRBJ1-2 gives the full variable domain: DAGVTQSPTHLIKTRGQQVTLRCSPKSGHDTVSWYQQALGQGPQFIFQYYEEEERQRGNFPDRFSGHQFPNYSSELNVNALLLGDSALYLCASSLVGGARYGYTFGSGTRLTVV.

This chain joins TRBV7-2 and TRBJ2-1; D may be TRBD2 (5 bases). Germline V gene sequence: CDR1 SGHTA, CDR2 FQGNSA. CDR3 length equals 15 residues. V lost 5 bases and J 0 bases, leaving 11 bases between the germline ends. In DNA, the CDR3 is TGTGCCAGCAGCCGAACGGGGAGCTCCTACAATGAGCAGTTCTTC. Amino acid sequence: CASSRTGSSYNEQFF.

The chain combines TRBV2 with TRBJ2-7; D possibly corresponds to TRBD2 (6 bases). Germline V lookup: CDR1 SNHLY, CDR2 FYNNEI. V was clipped by 6 bases and J by 2 bases, with 23 bases between them. This CDR3 is built from 17 residues. The CDR3 DNA sequence: TGTGCCAGCAGCCGCCCCGACCGGGGGTTAACCACCTACGAGCAGTACTTC. Translated: CASSRPDRGLTTYEQYF.

On this clone: The junction and the germline gene differ at one end; a read error may be behind it. The J gene is TRBJ2-1, the V gene TRBV20-1, with TRBD1 identical over 9 bases. The CDR3 has 11 amino acids. Germline values: CDR1 DFQATT, CDR2 SNEGSKA (reference sequence). The CDR3 DNA reads TGCAGTGCTAGTTGGGACAGGGTGGCGGTCTTC. Residues: CSASWDRVAVF.

The chain employs TRBV5-4 and TRBJ1-4, with TRBD1 matching 7 bases. Germline CDR1 reads SGHNT; CDR2 reads YYREEE (reference sequence). This CDR3 comprises 15 residues. The ends lost 4 bases at V and 8 bases at J; junction bases unmatched: 11. CDR3 nucleotide sequence: TGTGCCAGCAGCACCGGACAGGCTGTTACGGAAAAACTGTTTTTT. This encodes CASSTGQAVTEKLFF. The full variable domain, with the rest looked up from reference TRBV5-4 and TRBJ1-4, is ETGVTQSPTHLIKTRGQQVTLRCSSQSGHNTVSWYQQALGQGPQFIFQYYREEENGRGNFPPRFSGLQFPNYSSELNVNALELDDSALYLCASSTGQAVTEKLFFGSGTQLSVL.

This chain uses TRBV9 with TRBJ1-5; D may be TRBD1 (6 bases). The V gene lost 0 bases and the J gene lost 9 bases, with 16 bases spanning the gap. CDR1 and CDR2 from the germline V gene are SGDLS and YYNGEE. This CDR3 spans 15 amino acids. The CDR3 DNA reads as TGTGCCAGCAGCGTAGATGGGGGGGCCTATGGGCCCCAGCATTTT. This encodes CASSVDGGAYGPQHF.

The gene calls are TRBV9 and TRBJ2-3; the match to TRBD1 covers 8 bases. This CDR3 region has 16 residues. Germline-derived CDR1 and CDR2 are SGDLS and YYNGEE. With 4 bases clipped from V and 2 bases from J, the junction kept 9 bases outside the gene matches. CDR3 residues: CASSPLRQGLTDTQYF. Here the CDR3 DNA reads TGTGCCAGCAGCCCCTTGCGACAGGGGCTCACAGATACGCAGTATTTT.

The chain employs TRBV10-2 and TRBJ1-1, with D uncertain. Germline V lookup: CDR1 WSHSY, CDR2 SAAADI. The CDR3 has 12 amino acids. Trimming cost V 10 bases and J 1 base, with 10 bases left between them. The CDR3 region has the DNA TGCGCCACCATCTCCGGGAACACTGAAGCTTTCTTT. It encodes CATISGNTEAFF.

The rearrangement joins TRBV7-3 to TRBJ1-2; possibly TRBD1 for D (6 bases). V was cut by 1 base and J by 0 bases, with 15 bases left in between. The germline gives CDR1 SGHTA, CDR2 FQGTGA. This CDR3 is built from 17 residues. As DNA, the CDR3 is TGTGCCAGCAGCTTAATGAGTGGGGGCACCTCTAACTATGGCTACACCTTC. It encodes CASSLMSGGTSNYGYTF.

This sequence joins TRBV28 and TRBJ2-7; perhaps TRBD1 as D (6 bases). This CDR3 is 13 amino acids long. In germline, CDR1 is MDHEN, CDR2 SYDVKM. Trimming shortened V by 6 bases and J by 3 bases, and 12 bases separated the two germline ends. CDR3 nucleotides: TGTGCCAGCAGAGCTGACAGGCGCTACGAGCAGTACTTC. Protein product: CASRADRRYEQYF.

The rearrangement links TRBV28 to TRBJ2-7; TRBD2 matches at 16 bases. The CDR3 runs 15 residues. The germline V gene has CDR1 MDHEN and CDR2 SYDVKM. Trimming at V came to 7 bases and at J to 7 bases, leaving 7 bases not matched to a gene. The CDR3 DNA follows: TGTGCCAGCACCGGGACTAGCGGGGGGGCCGAAGAGCAGTACTTC. Protein product: CASTGTSGGAEEQYF.